This entry features one TCR beta chain sequence. This clone occurred a few times. Its antigen specificity is not known. No base quality information exists; no much larger clone differs at one position. The sample comes from a study of T cell responses to AZD1222 COVID-19 vaccine (dated by TCRdb to the early 2020s). Regarding the study in general: TCR sequencing covered some 250 trial participants: approximately 200 given two doses of AZD1222 and 26 given two doses of MenACWY control vaccine. Trial participants were enrolled by age into subgroups of 18-55, 56-69 and 70-plus years, and approximately 150, 30 and 60 TCR-sequenced participants, respectively, were included in these subgroups.

The CDR3 regions of human TCRbeta chains were subjected to immunosequencing. The authors' pipeline ran thus. Repertoire TCRs were matched against a reference library of SARS-CoV-2-specific TCRs generated with the MIRA antigen-specificity platform. Breadth meant the fraction of unique TCRs that were SARS-CoV-2-associated, whereas depth meant the fraction of total T cells that were SARS-CoV-2-associated. Each spike-specific TCR was assigned to its reactive spike region and to a CD4 or CD8 class using the MIRA data. Log10-transformed breadth and depth values were compared by one-way ANOVA with Sidak's multiple comparisons tests. TCRdb re-hosts the immuneACCESS table, in-frame sequences only. Its copies lack some clones; in the studies checked, an unresolved V gene accounts for under half of them, and the cause for the rest is not known. V and J calls plus clone size are reproduced from that table; the DNA served to infer D and trimming. The sample table contains some 130,000 clones; only one count was recorded for roughly nine tenths of them. Of the sample, about 9.9% is held by the ten largest clones.

The sample's time point label, decoded: about 28 days (+/-7) after the second vaccine dose. AZD1222 recipients with second doses at about 4 weeks or about 12 weeks were pooled, because spike-specific TCR depth and breadth did not differ between schedules. Vaccinee samples came from UK trials COV001 and COV002, including a single-blind randomized controlled phase 2/3 trial of AZD1222 (ChAdOx1 nCoV-19) in healthy adults. For TCRbeta chain sequencing, PBMC samples from trial participants were taken at day 0 and at day 28 after the second dose. The paper as a whole reports these results and caveats: After two AZD1222 doses, spike-specific TCR breadth and depth were significantly higher than at day 0 and than in MenACWY recipients. Participants were mostly white British and included more females than males, and it was suggested by the authors that clonal diversity may have been underestimated. Epitopes outside the regions mutated in the B.1.351 and B.1.1.7 variants were reportedly recognized by nearly half of the unique spike-specific TCRs. In the small 56-69-year group, the increase in depth fell short of significance, most likely because of low power. The whole spike protein was spanned by vaccine-associated CD4 TCRs, and dominant responses were seen in regions 160-218 and 743-854. Because no day 14 peak-response samples were available, the repertoires could be characterized only after the peak T cell response. Conclusions about previously exposed vaccinees are limited because only six or seven AZD1222 recipients were SARS-CoV-2 seropositive at baseline.

For CDR1 and CDR2, the germline V gene lists MRHNA and SNTAGT. The CDR3 starts with the cysteine, ends with the phenylalanine, and has 15 residues. The DNA shown is the 45-base CDR3, in frame from base 1. Relative to germline, V is 6 bases shorter and J is 1 base shorter, with 15 bases between their ends. The chain is encoded by TRBV6-4 joined to TRBJ1-1; no D gene call is confident. This receptor was obtained from an adult who received the AZD1222 COVID-19 vaccine. Specimen: peripheral blood, collected 28 days after the second AZD1222 dose. The DNA sequence follows: TGTGCCAGCAGCGCGATGTGGGGAGGGAACACTGAAGCTTTCTTT. It encodes CASSAMWGGNTEAFF.